This T cell receptor beta chain originates from a study of regulatory T cells in long-lasting Graves disease. Across the study: Persistent Graves' disease required over 5 years of antithyroid drugs and positive TSH receptor antibodies.

Study-wide points: Persistent disease preferred TRBV28, TRBJ1-2 and TRBJ2-5. Shared public clonotypes totalled about 2,800 in persistent patients, compared with roughly 970 in new patients.

At least ten counts were recorded for this clonotype. Its antigen is currently unknown. The CDR3 runs to 14 residues. CDR1 is DFQATT, CDR2 SNEGSKA, per germline (reference sequence). Trimming at V came to 1 base and at J to 5 bases, leaving 6 bases not matched to a gene. TCR beta libraries were built with iRepertoire HTBI primers and Arm-PCR of CDR3 regions. TCRdb independently ran MiXCR on the multiplex PCR reads; one entry per CDR3 protein. The table has around 500,000 distinct CDR3 sequences, around 21% seen once. Time point indicated: persistent/refractory GD, antithyroid drugs over 5 years with positive TRAb. The TCR library used RNA extracted from PBMCs. The patients were enrolled through endocrinology in Xi'an, China.

The specimen comprised peripheral blood mononuclear cells (PBMCs), sampled when the disease was refractory, from a patient treated with antithyroid drugs. This clonotype originated in a female donor with Graves disease. This sequence joins TRBV20-1 and TRBJ1-1; 8 bases agree with TRBD1. The CDR3 DNA reads TGCAGTGCTAGAGGACAGGGGATGTGGACTGAAGCTTTCTTT. Translating gives CSARGQGMWTEAFF.